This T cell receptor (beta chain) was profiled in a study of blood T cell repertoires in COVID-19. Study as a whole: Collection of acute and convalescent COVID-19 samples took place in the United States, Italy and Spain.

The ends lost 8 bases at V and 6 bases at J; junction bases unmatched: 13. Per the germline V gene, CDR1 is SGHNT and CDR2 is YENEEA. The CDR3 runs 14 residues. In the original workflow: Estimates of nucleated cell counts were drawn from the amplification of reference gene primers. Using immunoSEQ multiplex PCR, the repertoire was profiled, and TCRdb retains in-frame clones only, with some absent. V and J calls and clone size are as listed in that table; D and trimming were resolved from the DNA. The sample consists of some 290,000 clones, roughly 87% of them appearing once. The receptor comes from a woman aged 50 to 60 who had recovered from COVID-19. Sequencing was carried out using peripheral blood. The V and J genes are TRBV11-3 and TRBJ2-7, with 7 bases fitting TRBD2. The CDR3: CASSRRGKSSEQYF. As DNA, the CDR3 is TGTGCCAGCTCCCGGCGGGGGAAATCTTCCGAGCAGTACTTC.